This T cell receptor (beta chain) was captured in a study of blood T cell repertoires in COVID-19 (TCRdb year 2020). For the study in its entirety: The collaborator samples originated in the United States, Italy and Spain and spanned the acute and convalescent phases of COVID-19. The prospective study material was composed of cDNA or gDNA derived from T cells, B-cell-depleted T cells, or PBMCs. Subjects who had been exposed to COVID-19, were actively infected with it, or had recovered from it provided the deeply sampled blood TCRbeta repertoires that made up the dataset. The repertoires were released in a freely available public database intended as a resource for research on the immune response to SARS-CoV-2. The samples were drawn from the first 160 participants of the ongoing ImmuneRACE study and from 1,254 subjects provided by 6 global collaborators. Sample metadata almost always included a de-identified subject ID, COVID-19 status, age in years and sex. Where available, HLA class I and class II types were obtained from metadata supplied by the sample provider rather than from assay-based typing. What the work shows at the level of the full study, not this receptor alone: The amount of clinical and demographic metadata varied by source and participant and was provided uncurated.

Via the germline V gene (reference sequence), CDR1 is MNHEY and CDR2 SMNVEV. V has 5 bases trimmed and J has 4 bases trimmed; junction bases matching no gene number 6. The CDR3 runs 15 amino acids, cysteine and phenylalanine included. CDR3 DNA only is kept here, 45 bases in frame from base 1. About this clone itself: No antigen is known for it. Base-call qualities are not available, and no considerably larger clone is one nucleotide away.

At one collaborating source in Seattle, patients were enrolled during active infection and were followed longitudinally through the course of disease. Whole blood was collected in K2EDTA tubes by collaborating institutions according to the institutions' own protocols. Collaborator samples were shipped for TCRbeta analysis as frozen whole blood, isolated PBMCs, or DNA extracted from either sample type. TCRbeta CDR3 regions were amplified from genomic DNA using the immunoSEQ Assay, a bias-controlled multiplex PCR. Concerning the study's data processing: The number of nucleated cells in each sample was estimated from the amplification of reference gene primers within the assay. Sequence reads were collapsed and filtered to measure the absolute abundance of every unique TCRbeta CDR3 rearrangement. For each sample, productive Simpson clonality was calculated as the square root of Simpson's diversity index over productive rearrangements. The source is immuneACCESS, and TCRdb retained only in-frame sequences with V and J called. Part of the clones is not carried over; for the studies checked, unresolved V genes explain less than half of this, and the remainder is unexplained. V, J and clone size are taken as reported in that table, and D and trimming were inferred from the DNA itself. For this sample the table gives roughly 390,000 clones, of which over 75% were detected only once. The top ten constitute 10% of the sample.

The sequence joins TRBV27 to TRBJ1-5; 9 bases in between match TRBD1. The source of this sequence is a woman younger than 45 with COVID-19, enrolled during active disease. Sequencing input: peripheral blood. CDR3 sequence: CASSRTGARNQPQHF. The DNA sequence follows: TGTGCCAGCAGTAGGACAGGGGCAAGGAATCAGCCCCAGCATTTT.